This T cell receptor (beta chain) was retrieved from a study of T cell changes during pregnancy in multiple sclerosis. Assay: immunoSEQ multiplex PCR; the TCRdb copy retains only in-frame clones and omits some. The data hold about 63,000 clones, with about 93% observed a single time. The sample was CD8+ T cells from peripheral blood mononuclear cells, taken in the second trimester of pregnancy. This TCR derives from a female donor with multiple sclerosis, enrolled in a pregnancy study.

CDR3 bases: TGCGCCAGCAGCTTGGATAGCGGGAGGGCAGACAATGAGCAGTTCTTC. It specifies CASSLDSGRADNEQFF. The rearrangement joins TRBV5-1 to TRBJ2-1; 11 positions agree with TRBD2. J gave up 5 bases and V 0 bases, and 4 bases lay outside the gene matches. The CDR3 extends over 16 amino acids. Per the germline V gene, CDR1 is SGHRS and CDR2 is YFSETQ.